The present T cell receptor beta chain was sequenced within a study of response to subunit inactivated influenza vaccine. TCRdb ran MiXCR on the RT-PCR reads and lists one entry per CDR3 protein. The repertoire includes a few hundred thousand distinct CDR3 sequences, about a fifth of them detected once, and roughly a tenth sits in the top ten. Looked up from germline, CDR1 is SQVTM and CDR2 is ANQGSEA. The CDR3 has 13 amino acids. A remark on this clonotype: One end of the junction varies from germline; a read error may be responsible.

This specimen was PBMCs from blood, taken 21 months after vaccination. This sequence joins TRBV29-1 and TRBJ2-5; 7 bases align to TRBD2. The receptor comes from a man between 50 and 69 years old who received an inactivated influenza vaccine. DNA for the CDR3: TGCAGCGTTGAAAGACTAGCCCAAGGGACCCAGTACTTC. Residues: CSVERLAQGTQYF.